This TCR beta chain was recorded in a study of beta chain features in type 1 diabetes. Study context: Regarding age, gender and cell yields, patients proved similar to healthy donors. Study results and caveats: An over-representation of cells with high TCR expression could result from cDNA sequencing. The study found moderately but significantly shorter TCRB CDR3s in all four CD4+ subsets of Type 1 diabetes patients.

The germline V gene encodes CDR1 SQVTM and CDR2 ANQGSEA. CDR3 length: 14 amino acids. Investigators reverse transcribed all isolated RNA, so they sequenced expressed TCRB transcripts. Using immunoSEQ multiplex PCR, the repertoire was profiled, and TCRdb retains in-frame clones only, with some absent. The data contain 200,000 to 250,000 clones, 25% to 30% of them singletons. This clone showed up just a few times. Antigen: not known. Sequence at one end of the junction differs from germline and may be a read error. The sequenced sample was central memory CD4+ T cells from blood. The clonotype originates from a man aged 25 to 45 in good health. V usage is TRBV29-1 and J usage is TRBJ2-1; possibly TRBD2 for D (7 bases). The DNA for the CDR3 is TGCAGCGCCAAGGGGGGGCCCTCCCACAATGAGCAGTTCTTC. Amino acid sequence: CSAKGGPSHNEQFF.